This is a list of T cell receptor beta chains from one sample in a study of T cell responses to AZD1222 COVID-19 vaccine. The protocol was immunoSEQ multiplex PCR, while the TCRdb copy is restricted to in-frame clones and leaves out a portion. The data show 150,000 to 200,000 clones, roughly 94% seen once. This specimen was peripheral blood, taken 28 days after the second AZD1222 dose. These receptor sequences come from an adult who received the AZD1222 COVID-19 vaccine. Both conserved end residues are part of each CDR3. A D gene is named only where the DNA matches it firmly. Clone size is given for some rows only: seen once, a few or many times, or a class if the clone is expanded.

DNA: TGTGCCAGCAGCTGGCCGGGCAAGCGGGAGAGAAATGAGCAGTTCTTC; CDR3: CASSWPGKRERNEQFF; V: TRBV5-4; D: TRBD2; length: 16; size: NA; J: TRBJ2-1
DNA: TGTGCCAGCAGTGGTGGACTAGCGGGGGCCACTGGTACGCAGTATTTT; CDR3: CASSGGLAGATGTQYF; V: TRBV2; D: TRBD2; length: 16; size: NA; J: TRBJ2-3
DNA: TGTGCCAGCCATAACCGGACGGGGGATCGCTACACCTTC; CDR3: CASHNRTGDRYTF; V: TRBV18; D: NA; length: 13; size: NA; J: TRBJ1-2
DNA: TGTGCTAGTGGTCCCCTCCTGGGGACAGCGTCAGGTCATGAAAAACTGTTTTTT; CDR3: CASGPLLGTASGHEKLFF; V: TRBV12-5; D: TRBD1; length: 18; size: NA; J: TRBJ1-4
DNA: TGTGCCAGCAGCTCGGGACTAGAGGAGACCCAGTACTTC; CDR3: CASSSGLEETQYF; V: TRBV7-2; D: TRBD2; length: 13; size: NA; J: TRBJ2-5
DNA: TGCGCCAGCAGCCAAGATTTAAGTGTCACTGAAGCTTTCTTT; CDR3: CASSQDLSVTEAFF; V: TRBV4-3; D: NA; length: 14; size: NA; J: TRBJ1-1
DNA: TGTGCCAGCAGCCCTACAGTCACCTCTGGAAACACCATATATTTT; CDR3: CASSPTVTSGNTIYF; V: TRBV28; D: NA; length: 15; size: NA; J: TRBJ1-3
DNA: TGTGCCAGCAGTTTACCAGGGACAGTAGAATCCTATAATTCACCCCTCCACTTT; CDR3: CASSLPGTVESYNSPLHF; V: TRBV27; D: TRBD1; length: 18; size: NA; J: TRBJ1-6
DNA: TGTGCCAGCAGTTTCTTTGGTCAGCCCCAGCATTTT; CDR3: CASSFFGQPQHF; V: TRBV28; D: NA; length: 12; size: NA; J: TRBJ1-5
DNA: TGTGCCAGCAGCTCCCCCGCCGACAGTACCTATGGCTACACCTTC; CDR3: CASSSPADSTYGYTF; V: TRBV11-2; D: NA; length: 15; size: NA; J: TRBJ1-2
DNA: TGTGCCAGTAGTATTGCGACTGGCCTGGAGCAGTACTTC; CDR3: CASSIATGLEQYF; V: TRBV19; D: NA; length: 13; size: NA; J: TRBJ2-7
DNA: TGTGCCAGCTCGCCCGGGACACAGAACACTGAAGCTTTCTTT; CDR3: CASSPGTQNTEAFF; V: TRBV18; D: NA; length: 14; size: NA; J: TRBJ1-1
DNA: TGTGCCAGCAGCTTGCGGCAGGGGTCCTCCTACAATGAGCAGTTCTTC; CDR3: CASSLRQGSSYNEQFF; V: TRBV5-5; D: NA; length: 16; size: few; J: TRBJ2-1
DNA: TGTGCCAGCAGTTACGCCGGGGCTGGAGATACGCAGTATTTT; CDR3: CASSYAGAGDTQYF; V: TRBV6-5; D: NA; length: 14; size: NA; J: TRBJ2-3
DNA: TGTGCCAGCAGCCGCCAATGGCTTGAGAACACCGGGGAGCTGTTTTTT; CDR3: CASSRQWLENTGELFF; V: TRBV3-1/TRBV3-2; D: NA; length: 16; size: NA; J: TRBJ2-2
DNA: TGTGCCTGGGGCGTTGGAGATACGCAGTATTTT; CDR3: CAWGVGDTQYF; V: TRBV30; D: NA; length: 11; size: NA; J: TRBJ2-3
DNA: TGTGCCAGCAGCTTAGGACAGGCTAACTATGGCTACACCTTC; CDR3: CASSLGQANYGYTF; V: TRBV7-9; D: NA; length: 14; size: NA; J: TRBJ1-2
DNA: TGTGCCAGCAGTGAAGCTGTTTGGGGCCTTGAAAAACTGTTTTTT; CDR3: CASSEAVWGLEKLFF; V: TRBV2; D: NA; length: 15; size: NA; J: TRBJ1-4
DNA: TGTGCCAGCAGCTCTGGACAGCACAATGAGCAGTTCTTC; CDR3: CASSSGQHNEQFF; V: TRBV7-3; D: NA; length: 13; size: NA; J: TRBJ2-1
DNA: TGTGCCAGCAGTGGGTCCCGGGGAGGAGAGCAGTACTTC; CDR3: CASSGSRGGEQYF; V: TRBV28; D: NA; length: 13; size: NA; J: TRBJ2-7
DNA: TGTGCCAGCAGTGAAAACCAAGGTTCTACCTATGGCTACACCTTC; CDR3: CASSENQGSTYGYTF; V: TRBV6-1; D: NA; length: 15; size: NA; J: TRBJ1-2
DNA: TGTGCCAGCAGCCAAGATCGGGGGACCGGTCAGCCCCAGCATTTT; CDR3: CASSQDRGTGQPQHF; V: TRBV3-1/TRBV3-2; D: NA; length: 15; size: NA; J: TRBJ1-5
DNA: TGTGCCTGGAGCCGACCCGGGATCACTGAAGCTTTCTTT; CDR3: CAWSRPGITEAFF; V: TRBV30; D: NA; length: 13; size: NA; J: TRBJ1-1
DNA: TGTGCCAGCAGTTTATACCGCGCGTACAATGAGCAGTTCTTC; CDR3: CASSLYRAYNEQFF; V: TRBV28; D: NA; length: 14; size: NA; J: TRBJ2-1
DNA: TGTGCCAGCAGTGACGGAGGCATCTACAATGAGCAGTTCTTC; CDR3: CASSDGGIYNEQFF; V: TRBV6-4; D: NA; length: 14; size: NA; J: TRBJ2-1
DNA: TGTGCCAGCTCACCACGGACAGGCGTTGACTCTGGAAACACCATATATTTT; CDR3: CASSPRTGVDSGNTIYF; V: TRBV18; D: TRBD1; length: 17; size: NA; J: TRBJ1-3
DNA: TGCAGCGTCCCAACGGGACAGGGCCGCACAAATACGCAGTATTTT; CDR3: CSVPTGQGRTNTQYF; V: TRBV29-1; D: TRBD1; length: 15; size: NA; J: TRBJ2-3
DNA: TGTGCCAGCAGTCGCAGACAGCCAGGCTTCACAGATACGCAGTATTTT; CDR3: CASSRRQPGFTDTQYF; V: TRBV3-1/TRBV3-2; D: NA; length: 16; size: NA; J: TRBJ2-3
DNA: TGTGCCAGCAGTGAACGGGTTCTGGGCAATCAGCCCCAGCATTTT; CDR3: CASSERVLGNQPQHF; V: TRBV2; D: NA; length: 15; size: NA; J: TRBJ1-5